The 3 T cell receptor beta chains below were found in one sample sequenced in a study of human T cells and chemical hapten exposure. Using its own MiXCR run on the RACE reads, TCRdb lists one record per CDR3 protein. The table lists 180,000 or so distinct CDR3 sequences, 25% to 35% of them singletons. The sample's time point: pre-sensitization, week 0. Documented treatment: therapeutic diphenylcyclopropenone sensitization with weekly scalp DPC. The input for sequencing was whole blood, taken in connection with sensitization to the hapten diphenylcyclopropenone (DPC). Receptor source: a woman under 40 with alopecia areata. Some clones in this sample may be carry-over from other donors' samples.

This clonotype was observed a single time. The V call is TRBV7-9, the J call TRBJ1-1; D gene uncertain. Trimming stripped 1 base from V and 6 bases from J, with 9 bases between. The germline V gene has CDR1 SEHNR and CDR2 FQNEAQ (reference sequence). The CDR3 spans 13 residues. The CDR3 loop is CASSLVAGSEAFF. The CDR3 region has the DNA TGTGCCAGCAGCTTAGTCGCGGGGTCTGAAGCTTTCTTT.

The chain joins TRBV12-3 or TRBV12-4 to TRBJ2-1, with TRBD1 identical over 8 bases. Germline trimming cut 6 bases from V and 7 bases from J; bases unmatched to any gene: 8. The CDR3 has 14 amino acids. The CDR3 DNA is TGTGCCAGCAGACCTGGACAGGGATTGAATGAGCAGTTCTTC. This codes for CASRPGQGLNEQFF.

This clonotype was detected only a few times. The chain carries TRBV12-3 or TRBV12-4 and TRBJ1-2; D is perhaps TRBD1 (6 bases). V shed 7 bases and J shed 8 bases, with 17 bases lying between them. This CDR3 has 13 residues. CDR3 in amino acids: CASTLGGGRGYTF. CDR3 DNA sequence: TGTGCCAGCACCCTTGGAGGGGGACGAGGCTACACCTTC.